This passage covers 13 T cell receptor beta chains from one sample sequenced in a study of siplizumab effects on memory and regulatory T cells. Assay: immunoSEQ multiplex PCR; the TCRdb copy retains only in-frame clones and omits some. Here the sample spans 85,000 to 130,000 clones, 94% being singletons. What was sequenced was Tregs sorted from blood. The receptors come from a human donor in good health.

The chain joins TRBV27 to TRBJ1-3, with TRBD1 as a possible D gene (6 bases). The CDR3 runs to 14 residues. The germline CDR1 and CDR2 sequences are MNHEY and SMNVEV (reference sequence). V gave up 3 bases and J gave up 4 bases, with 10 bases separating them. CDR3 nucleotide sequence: TGTGCCAGCAGTTTGGGGGCCGTGGGAAACACCATATATTTT. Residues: CASSLGAVGNTIYF.

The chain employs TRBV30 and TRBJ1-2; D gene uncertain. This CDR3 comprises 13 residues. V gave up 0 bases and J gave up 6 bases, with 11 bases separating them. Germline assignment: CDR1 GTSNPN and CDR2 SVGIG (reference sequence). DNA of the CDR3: TGTGCCTGGAGTGTACTACCTTCCCATGGCTACACCTTC. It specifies CAWSVLPSHGYTF.

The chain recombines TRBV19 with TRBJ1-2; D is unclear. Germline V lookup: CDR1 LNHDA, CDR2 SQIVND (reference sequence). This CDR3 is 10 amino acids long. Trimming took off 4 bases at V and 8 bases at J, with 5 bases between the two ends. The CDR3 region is CASSKGGYTF. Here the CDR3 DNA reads TGTGCCAGTAGTAAAGGAGGCTACACCTTC.

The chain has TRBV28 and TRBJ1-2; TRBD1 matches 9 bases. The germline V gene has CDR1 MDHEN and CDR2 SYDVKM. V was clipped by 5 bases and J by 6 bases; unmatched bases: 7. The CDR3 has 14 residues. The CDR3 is CASSGTGRWDGYTF. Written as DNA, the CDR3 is TGTGCCAGCAGTGGGACAGGGAGGTGGGATGGCTACACCTTC.

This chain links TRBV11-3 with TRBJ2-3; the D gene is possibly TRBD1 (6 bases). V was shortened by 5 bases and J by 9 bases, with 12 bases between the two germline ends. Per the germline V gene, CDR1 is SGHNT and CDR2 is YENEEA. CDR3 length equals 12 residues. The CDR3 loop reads CASSQQGPTQYF. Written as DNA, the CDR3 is TGTGCCAGCAGCCAACAGGGTCCAACGCAGTATTTT.

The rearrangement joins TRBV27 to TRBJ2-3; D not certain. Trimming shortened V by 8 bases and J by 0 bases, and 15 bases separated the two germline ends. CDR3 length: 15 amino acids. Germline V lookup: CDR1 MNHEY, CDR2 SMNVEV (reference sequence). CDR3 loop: CASGFSFSSTDTQYF. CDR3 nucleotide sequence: TGTGCCAGCGGCTTTTCCTTCTCTAGCACAGATACGCAGTATTTT.

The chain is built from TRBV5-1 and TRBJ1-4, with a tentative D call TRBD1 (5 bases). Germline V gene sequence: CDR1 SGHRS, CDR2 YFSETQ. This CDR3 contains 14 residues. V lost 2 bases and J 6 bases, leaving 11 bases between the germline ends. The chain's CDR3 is CASSFRGQDEKLFF. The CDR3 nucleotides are TGCGCCAGCAGCTTCCGCGGACAAGATGAAAAACTGTTTTTT.

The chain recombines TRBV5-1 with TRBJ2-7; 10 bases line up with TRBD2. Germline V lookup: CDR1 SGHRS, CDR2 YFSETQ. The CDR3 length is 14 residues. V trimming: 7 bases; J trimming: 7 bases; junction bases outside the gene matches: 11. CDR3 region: CASRRLAGANEQYF. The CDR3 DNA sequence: TGCGCCAGCCGCCGGCTAGCGGGAGCTAATGAGCAGTACTTC.

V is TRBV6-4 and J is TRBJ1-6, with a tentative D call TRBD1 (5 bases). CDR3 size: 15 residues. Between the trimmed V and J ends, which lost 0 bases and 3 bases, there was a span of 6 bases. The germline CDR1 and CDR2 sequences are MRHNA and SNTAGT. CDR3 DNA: TGTGCCAGCAGTGACTCGGACAACTATAATTCACCCCTCCACTTT. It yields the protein CASSDSDNYNSPLHF.

CDR3: CASSLGLAGRLYEQYF. CDR3 nucleotide sequence: TGTGCCAGCAGCCTAGGACTAGCGGGGAGACTCTACGAGCAGTACTTC. The rearrangement joins TRBV14 to TRBJ2-7; 12 bases line up with TRBD2. This CDR3 contains 16 residues. Trimming removed 4 bases from V and 3 bases from J; junction bases left unmatched: 7. Germline V gene lookup returns CDR1 SGHDN and CDR2 FVKESK.

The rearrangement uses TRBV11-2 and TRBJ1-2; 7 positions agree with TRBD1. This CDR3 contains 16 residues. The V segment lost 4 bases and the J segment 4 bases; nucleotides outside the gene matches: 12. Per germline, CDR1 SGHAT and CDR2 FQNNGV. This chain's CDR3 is CASSSTNQGEIYGYTF. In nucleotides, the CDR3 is TGTGCCAGCAGCTCCACCAACCAGGGGGAAATCTATGGCTACACCTTC.

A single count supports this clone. The CDR3 nucleotides read TGTGCCAGTAGTATAAAAGCGGGAATTATCGATACGCAGTATTTT. Amino acids: CASSIKAGIIDTQYF. V gene TRBV19 combines with J gene TRBJ2-3, with 7 positions matching TRBD2. CDR1 and CDR2 (germline): LNHDA, SQIVND (reference sequence). V dropped 2 bases and J dropped 6; count of bases not matched to a gene: 8. The CDR3 length is 15 residues.

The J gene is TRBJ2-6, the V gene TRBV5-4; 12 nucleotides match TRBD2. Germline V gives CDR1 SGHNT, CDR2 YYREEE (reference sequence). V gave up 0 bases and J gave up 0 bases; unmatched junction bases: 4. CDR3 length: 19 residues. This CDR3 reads CASSLGLAGGSSGANVLTF. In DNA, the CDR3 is TGTGCCAGCAGCTTGGGGCTAGCGGGAGGGAGCTCTGGGGCCAACGTCCTGACTTTC.